These 14 T cell receptor beta chains were all obtained from the same sample, sequenced in a study of cytomegalovirus exposure and HLA in healthy donors. Profiling relied on immunoSEQ multiplex PCR, and the TCRdb table lists in-frame clones only, not all of them. The profile shows approximately 81,000 clones, 85% to 95% of them singletons. The sequenced sample consisted of PBMCs. The receptors here all came from a man in his late teens or twenties in good health and CMV-seronegative.

V is TRBV11-2 and J is TRBJ2-7; 9 bases are a match to TRBD2. The trim removed 5 bases at V and 7 bases at J, leaving 15 bases unmatched. Germline V gene data show CDR1 as SGHAT and CDR2 as FQNNGV. The CDR3 contains 16 residues. The CDR3 spells CASSPAGAGGPGEQYF. DNA for the CDR3: TGTGCCAGCAGCCCCGCCGGCGCGGGAGGGCCAGGGGAGCAGTACTTC.

This rearrangement joins TRBV28 to TRBJ1-1; D is perhaps TRBD1 (5 bases). Germline V gene lookup returns CDR1 MDHEN and CDR2 SYDVKM. Trimming shortened V by 8 bases and J by 0 bases, and 10 bases separated the two germline ends. The CDR3 loop spans 13 amino acids. The CDR3: CASEQGVNTEAFF. For the CDR3, the DNA is TGTGCCAGCGAACAAGGGGTGAACACTGAAGCTTTCTTT.

This sequence joins TRBV11-3 and TRBJ1-5, with D hard to call. The CDR3 covers 15 residues. V was pared by 1 base and J by 4 bases, with 11 bases between. The germline V gene encodes CDR1 SGHNT and CDR2 YENEEA. CDR3 sequence: CASSLGPSRNQPQHF. The CDR3, as DNA: TGTGCCAGCAGCTTAGGCCCATCCAGGAATCAGCCCCAGCATTTT.

The rearrangement uses TRBV7-9 and TRBJ2-7; possible D gene TRBD1, 6 bases. V lost 1 base and J lost 0, with 10 bases in between. Germline CDR1 and CDR2: SEHNR and FQNEAQ (reference sequence). This CDR3 contains 15 residues. The CDR3 loop is CASSLDRALSYEQYF. CDR3 nucleotide sequence: TGTGCCAGCAGCTTAGACAGGGCACTCTCCTACGAGCAGTACTTC.

V usage is TRBV7-9 and J usage is TRBJ2-2, with 10 bases matching TRBD2. From germline, CDR1 is SEHNR and CDR2 FQNEAQ (reference sequence). CDR3 size: 15 residues. Trimming took 3 bases from V and 6 from J; bases not matched to a gene: 4. In nucleotides, the CDR3 is TGTGCCAGCAGCTTGGCTAGCGGGAGTCCCGGGGAGCTGTTTTTT. This codes for CASSLASGSPGELFF.

In its sample, this clone was seen once. In DNA, the CDR3 is TGCGCCAGCAGCTTGCCCAGCGGGGGCCTCCAGGAGACCCAGTACTTC. It codes for CASSLPSGGLQETQYF. The chain employs TRBV5-1 and TRBJ2-5; 8 nucleotides align to TRBD2. This CDR3 has 16 residues. CDR1 is SGHRS, CDR2 YFSETQ, per germline. With V trimmed by 1 base and J by 5 bases, 10 bases remained unmatched. Supplemented by reference TRBV5-1 and TRBJ2-5, the full variable domain reads KAGVTQTPRYLIKTRGQQVTLSCSPISGHRSVSWYQQTPGQGLQFLFEYFSETQRNKGNFPGRFSGRQFSNSRSEMNVSTLELGDSALYLCASSLPSGGLQETQYFGPGTRLLVL.

The chain recombines TRBV30 with TRBJ2-7, with 8 bases fitting TRBD1. This CDR3 contains 12 residues. Germline trimming cut 0 bases from V and 11 bases from J; bases unmatched to any gene: 6. Germline loops: CDR1 GTSNPN, CDR2 SVGIG (reference sequence). The CDR3 nucleotides read TGTGCCTGGAGTGTTCAGAGGACAGGGAAGTACTTC. Its protein is CAWSVQRTGKYF.

The V and J genes are TRBV7-8 and TRBJ2-7; D not certain. This CDR3 is 14 amino acids long. V lost 5 bases and J lost 0, with 11 bases in between. From germline, CDR1 is SGHVS and CDR2 FQNEAQ. DNA for the CDR3: TGTGCCAGCAGCATACACGAACCCTCCTACGAGCAGTACTTC. Amino acids: CASSIHEPSYEQYF.

The chain combines TRBV5-4 with TRBJ1-1; TRBD1 matches 7 bases. In germline, CDR1 is SGHNT, CDR2 YYREEE (reference sequence). The trim removed 1 base at V and 6 bases at J, leaving 3 bases unmatched. The CDR3 contains 13 residues. The CDR3 protein is CASSLTGEAEAFF. The CDR3 nucleotides are TGTGCCAGCAGCTTGACAGGGGAGGCTGAAGCTTTCTTT.

The chain couples TRBV2 to TRBJ1-2, with D tentatively TRBD1 (5 bases). Per germline, CDR1 SNHLY and CDR2 FYNNEI. The V gene lost 6 bases and the J gene lost 2 bases, with 13 bases spanning the gap. This CDR3 is 14 amino acids long. Here the CDR3 reads CASRSGEGNYGYTF. The DNA for the CDR3 is TGTGCCAGCAGGAGCGGGGAGGGGAACTATGGCTACACCTTC.

This CDR3 is CASSATANTEAFF. The CDR3 nucleotides read TGTGCCAGCAGTGCGACAGCTAACACTGAAGCTTTCTTT. The chain carries TRBV2 and TRBJ1-1; D possibly corresponds to TRBD1 (5 bases). CDR1 and CDR2 from the germline V gene are SNHLY and FYNNEI. The CDR3 is made up of 13 amino acids. V lost 4 bases and J lost 2, with 8 bases in between.

The chain recombines TRBV30 with TRBJ1-5, with TRBD1 matching 8 bases. CDR3 length: 14 amino acids. J gave up 5 bases and V 5 bases, and 8 bases lay outside the gene matches. Per the germline V gene, CDR1 is GTSNPN and CDR2 is SVGIG (reference sequence). DNA of the CDR3: TGTGCCTGGGGGGATGCAGGGGGCGATCAGCCCCAGCATTTT. The encoded protein is CAWGDAGGDQPQHF.

V usage is TRBV14 and J usage is TRBJ2-1; the D gene is possibly TRBD2 (7 bases). The CDR3 contains 15 residues. V lost 7 bases and J 9 bases, leaving 22 bases between the germline ends. CDR1 and CDR2 from the germline V gene are SGHDN and FVKESK. The CDR3 DNA sequence: TGTGCCAGCACCCTCATAGGGGGGGTTAAGGGTGAGCAGTTCTTC. This sequence encodes CASTLIGGVKGEQFF.

The chain has TRBV4-2 and TRBJ2-3; 11 bases fit TRBD2. J lost 0 bases, V lost 5 bases, and 7 bases had no gene match. The germline gives CDR1 LGHNA, CDR2 YNFKEQ. This CDR3 comprises 17 residues. CDR3 amino acids: CASSTSSGRKSTDTQYF. In DNA form, the CDR3 reads TGTGCCAGCAGCACATCTAGCGGGAGGAAGAGCACAGATACGCAGTATTTT.